What follows are 29 T cell receptor beta chains derived from one specimen sequenced in a study of technical replicates of blood from several donors. The protocol was immunoSEQ multiplex PCR, while the TCRdb copy is restricted to in-frame clones and leaves out a portion. This table holds more than 90,000 clones, approximately 95% found once. Sequencing was done on a sample of T cells isolated from PBMCs. The receptors were sampled from a human donor in good health.

V gene TRBV28 combines with J gene TRBJ2-7; a weak D match, TRBD1 (7 bases). The V end was cut by 2 bases, the J end by 3 bases, with 11 bases between. Germline lookup yields CDR1 MDHEN and CDR2 SYDVKM. The CDR3 is 14 amino acids. For the CDR3, the DNA is TGTGCCAGCAGTTTACAGGGGGGAATCTACGAGCAGTACTTC. As protein: CASSLQGGIYEQYF.

This chain joins TRBV10-3 and TRBJ1-5; tentatively, D is TRBD1 (6 bases). Germline V gives CDR1 ENHRY, CDR2 SYGVKD. The CDR3 is made up of 15 amino acids. The V end lost 10 bases, the J end lost 5 bases, and 21 bases lay between the germline ends. The CDR3 loop reads CATLALQGTHQPQHF. DNA for the CDR3: TGTGCCACTCTAGCTCTACAGGGCACACATCAGCCCCAGCATTTT.

The chain carries TRBV9 and TRBJ2-1; a weak D match, TRBD1 (6 bases). The CDR3 is 14 residues long. Trimming took off 0 bases at V and 5 bases at J, with 9 bases between the two ends. Germline CDR1 and CDR2: SGDLS and YYNGEE. CDR3 amino acids: CASSVDGGNNEQFF. CDR3 nucleotides: TGTGCCAGCAGCGTAGATGGGGGCAACAATGAGCAGTTCTTC.

The chain uses TRBV19 and TRBJ1-3, with TRBD1 as a possible D gene (5 bases). The CDR3 length is 14 residues. CDR1 and CDR2 (germline): LNHDA, SQIVND (reference sequence). V gave up 7 bases and J gave up 1 base, with 11 bases separating them. The DNA of the CDR3 is TGTGCCAGTACCATCCGGGGGTCTGGAAACACCATATATTTT. Protein: CASTIRGSGNTIYF.

V and J are TRBV11-3 and TRBJ1-1; tentative D call: TRBD1 (6 bases). CDR1 is SGHNT and CDR2 is YENEEA in the germline V gene. Trimming took off 8 bases at V and 0 bases at J, with 16 bases between the two ends. This CDR3 has 15 amino acids. The CDR3 DNA is TGTGCCAGCGGACCTTTCGGACAGATGAACACTGAAGCTTTCTTT. Its protein product is CASGPFGQMNTEAFF.

The V and J genes are TRBV25-1 and TRBJ2-5; TRBD2 matches 13 bases. Per germline, CDR1 MGHDK and CDR2 SYGVNS. This CDR3 has 15 residues. With V trimmed by 7 bases and J by 2 bases, 4 bases remained unmatched. CDR3: CASTGLAGVQETQYF. CDR3 DNA: TGTGCCAGCACCGGACTAGCGGGAGTACAAGAGACCCAGTACTTC.

This chain uses TRBV29-1 with TRBJ2-2, with D perhaps matching TRBD1 (5 bases). Looked up from germline, CDR1 is SQVTM and CDR2 is ANQGSEA. V dropped 5 bases and J dropped 1 base, with 5 bases sitting between them. The CDR3 covers 12 residues. The CDR3: CSVQGNTGELFF. CDR3 nucleotides: TGCAGCGTTCAGGGGAACACCGGGGAGCTGTTTTTT.

V usage is TRBV19 and J usage is TRBJ1-5; D unclear. This CDR3 contains 13 residues. Trimming cost V 0 bases and J 6 bases, with 6 bases left between them. Germline V lookup: CDR1 LNHDA, CDR2 SQIVND (reference sequence). Here the CDR3 DNA reads TGTGCCAGTAGTATAGAGGCCCCTCAGCCCCAGCATTTT. Protein sequence: CASSIEAPQPQHF.

The rearrangement uses TRBV15 and TRBJ2-7; D possibly corresponds to TRBD1 (5 bases). With 0 bases removed from V and 1 base from J, the gap between germline ends came to 7 bases. CDR3 size: 14 residues. In germline, CDR1 is LNHNV, CDR2 YYDKDF (reference sequence). In DNA, the CDR3 is TGTGCCACCAGCAGAGACCCAGGGTCCTACGAGCAGTACTTC. Its protein product is CATSRDPGSYEQYF.

This chain uses TRBV6-5 with TRBJ2-2, with 8 bases fitting TRBD1. The CDR3 covers 13 residues. Per germline, CDR1 MNHEY and CDR2 SVGAGI. The ends lost 6 bases at V and 3 bases at J; junction bases unmatched: 0. CDR3 region: CASRQGDTGELFF. The CDR3, as DNA: TGTGCCAGCAGACAGGGGGACACCGGGGAGCTGTTTTTT.

This chain joins TRBV11-2 and TRBJ2-4; D is unresolved. The CDR3 runs 14 residues. The V end lost 0 bases, the J end lost 7 bases, and 10 bases lay between the germline ends. CDR1 is SGHAT and CDR2 is FQNNGV in the germline V gene. The CDR3 coding sequence is TGTGCCAGCAGCTTAGATGCGCGAACCAACATTCAGTACTTC. This sequence encodes CASSLDARTNIQYF.

This chain connects TRBV11-2 to TRBJ2-1; possible D gene TRBD1, 7 bases. V dropped 3 bases and J dropped 9 bases, with 24 bases sitting between them. Germline CDR1 is SGHAT and CDR2 is FQNNGV. CDR3 length equals 17 residues. The CDR3 DNA reads as TGTGCCAGCAGCTTTCCGATCGAGGGCAGGGGGGAGGTTGAGCAGTTCTTC. Protein product: CASSFPIEGRGEVEQFF.

This chain links TRBV2 with TRBJ2-1; 13 nucleotides line up with TRBD2. The junction had 11 bases not matched to a gene; V was cut back by 8 bases and J by 4 bases. The CDR3 is 17 amino acids. Germline CDR1 and CDR2: SNHLY and FYNNEI. This CDR3 is CASYGLAGETQYNEQFF. DNA for the CDR3: TGTGCCAGCTACGGACTAGCGGGAGAGACACAATACAATGAGCAGTTCTTC.

V and J are TRBV30 and TRBJ1-3; D is undetermined. The V and J ends lost 0 bases and 4 bases respectively, with 4 bases between them. The germline CDR1 and CDR2 sequences are GTSNPN and SVGIG (reference sequence). The CDR3 spans 12 residues. CDR3 amino acids: CAWSVTGNTIYF. The DNA for the CDR3 is TGTGCCTGGAGTGTTACAGGAAACACCATATATTTT.

The rearrangement uses TRBV12-5 and TRBJ1-1, with 8 bases aligning to TRBD1. Germline CDR1 LGHNT, CDR2 FRNRAP. J was trimmed by 0 bases and V by 5 bases; bases with no gene match: 2. The CDR3 is made up of 14 amino acids. CDR3 DNA: TGTGCTAGTGGTACACAGGGGGTGAACACTGAAGCTTTCTTT. It encodes CASGTQGVNTEAFF.

J is TRBJ2-7 and V is TRBV6-6, with 8 nucleotides matching TRBD2. V lost 7 bases and J lost 2; bases outside the gene matches: 7. Looked up from germline, CDR1 is MNHNY and CDR2 is SVGAGI (reference sequence). The CDR3 has 14 amino acids. CDR3 residues: CASIDSGNPYEQYF. DNA for the CDR3: TGTGCCAGCATCGATAGCGGGAACCCCTACGAGCAGTACTTC.

J is TRBJ2-7 and V is TRBV29-1; 8 bases match TRBD1. J lost 5 bases, V lost 0 bases, and 6 bases had no gene match. Germline V gene lookup returns CDR1 SQVTM and CDR2 ANQGSEA. This CDR3 is 14 amino acids long. The CDR3 nucleotides read TGCAGCGTTGAAGATAGGACAGGGTTCAACGAGCAGTACTTC. The encoded protein is CSVEDRTGFNEQYF.

DNA of the CDR3: TGTGCCAGTAGTGGGCAGGCAGGTCAGCCCCAGCATTTT. This codes for CASSGQAGQPQHF. The chain is built from TRBV19 and TRBJ1-5, with D hard to call. The CDR3 extends over 13 amino acids. Trimming took 5 bases from V and 6 from J, leaving 11 bases between them. CDR1 and CDR2 from the germline V gene are LNHDA and SQIVND (reference sequence).

V and J are TRBV11-2 and TRBJ2-5; perhaps TRBD2 as D (5 bases). The V end lost 1 base, the J end lost 5 bases, and 14 bases lay between the germline ends. The CDR3 spans 15 residues. CDR1 is SGHAT, CDR2 FQNNGV, per germline. CDR3 DNA sequence: TGTGCCAGCAGCTTAGCGTCCCTTTGGGAGGAGACCCAGTACTTC. Amino acid sequence: CASSLASLWEETQYF.

V is TRBV10-2 and J is TRBJ1-4; D ambiguous. Trimming took off 6 bases at V and 4 bases at J, with 3 bases between the two ends. The CDR3 is 11 residues long. The germline CDR1 and CDR2 sequences are WSHSY and SAAADI. CDR3 DNA sequence: TGCGCCAGCAGCAATAATGAAAAACTGTTTTTT. Residues: CASSNNEKLFF.

This rearrangement joins TRBV5-1 to TRBJ2-1, with 8 bases matching TRBD1. Trimming removed 0 bases from V and 6 bases from J; junction bases left unmatched: 5. Germline V gene sequence: CDR1 SGHRS, CDR2 YFSETQ. The length of the CDR3 is 15 residues. The CDR3 region has the DNA TGCGCCAGCAGCTTGGCAGGGGGCGCCGGCAATGAGCAGTTCTTC. It yields the protein CASSLAGGAGNEQFF.

The chain employs TRBV19 and TRBJ2-7; D might be TRBD2 (5 bases). The germline V and J ends were trimmed by 3 bases and 2 bases, with 11 bases remaining between them. This CDR3 has 14 residues. The germline V gene has CDR1 LNHDA and CDR2 SQIVND (reference sequence). The CDR3 is CASSIGSGTYEQYF. The DNA of the CDR3 is TGTGCCAGTAGTATTGGTTCGGGGACCTACGAGCAGTACTTC. Variable domain in full (rest from reference TRBV19 and TRBJ2-7): DGGITQSPKYLFRKEGQNVTLSCEQNLNHDAMYWYRQDPGQGLRLIYYSQIVNDFQKGDIAEGYSVSREKKESFPLTVTSAQKNPTAFYLCASSIGSGTYEQYFGPGTRLTVT.

This clone was seen only a few times. The chain is built from TRBV11-3 and TRBJ1-1, with D maybe TRBD1 (6 bases). Germline CDR1 is SGHNT and CDR2 is YENEEA. CDR3 size: 16 residues. V was pared by 3 bases and J by 0 bases, with 14 bases between. CDR3 nucleotide sequence: TGTGCCAGCAGCTTCGGGACATTTAGCATGAACACTGAAGCTTTCTTT. It yields the protein CASSFGTFSMNTEAFF.

The CDR3 loop reads CATQRGGRETQYF. Here the CDR3 DNA reads TGCGCCACCCAAAGGGGGGGGAGAGAGACCCAGTACTTC. This rearrangement joins TRBV10-1 to TRBJ2-5, with TRBD2 as a possible D gene (7 bases). V lost 10 bases, J lost 4 bases, and 16 bases lay in between. Germline CDR1 is WNHNN and CDR2 is SYGVQD (reference sequence). The CDR3 consists of 13 residues.

This sequence joins TRBV30 and TRBJ2-5; D may be TRBD1 (6 bases). Germline V gives CDR1 GTSNPN, CDR2 SVGIG (reference sequence). Trimming shortened V by 4 bases and J by 5 bases, and 14 bases separated the two germline ends. The CDR3 has 13 amino acids. As DNA, the CDR3 is TGTGCCTGGAACCGAGGACAGCAGGAGACCCAGTACTTC. It is translated as CAWNRGQQETQYF. Variable domain in full (rest from reference TRBV30 and TRBJ2-5): SQTIHQWPATLVQPVGSPLSLECTVEGTSNPNLYWYRQAAGRGLQLLFYSVGIGQISSEVPQNLSASRPQDRQFILSSKKLLLSDSGFYLCAWNRGQQETQYFGPGTRLLVL.

The chain carries TRBV11-1 and TRBJ1-5; possibly TRBD1 for D (6 bases). There are 17 residues in the CDR3. Germline V lookup: CDR1 SGHAT, CDR2 FQDESV (reference sequence). Deletions cut 4 bases from V and 3 bases from J, with 19 bases between. The CDR3 DNA follows: TGTGCCAGCAGCTCTGGGACAACCTGGGGCACCAATCAGCCCCAGCATTTT. As protein: CASSSGTTWGTNQPQHF. Together with reference TRBV11-1 and TRBJ1-5, the CDR3 gives the full variable domain: EAEVAQSPRYKITEKSQAVAFWCDPISGHATLYWYRQILGQGPELLVQFQDESVVDDSQLPKDRFSAERLKGVDSTLKIQPAELGDSAMYLCASSSGTTWGTNQPQHFGDGTRLSIL.

This chain joins TRBV6-5 and TRBJ2-7; 8 bases map to TRBD2. V trimming: 7 bases; J trimming: 6 bases; junction bases outside the gene matches: 11. CDR3 length: 14 amino acids. Germline-derived CDR1 and CDR2 are MNHEY and SVGAGI. In DNA form, the CDR3 reads TGTGCCAGCACCGAGGGACTAGAAGTTTCCGAGCAGTACTTC. This gives the protein CASTEGLEVSEQYF.

The chain couples TRBV5-1 to TRBJ1-1; 7 positions match TRBD1. The germline V gene has CDR1 SGHRS and CDR2 YFSETQ. The J segment lost 1 base and the V segment lost 4 bases, leaving 10 bases of the junction unmatched. There are 16 residues in the CDR3. This chain's CDR3 is CASSQDRAIWNTEAFF. In DNA, the CDR3 is TGCGCCAGCAGCCAAGACAGGGCAATATGGAACACTGAAGCTTTCTTT.

The table lists this clone with many counts. The rearrangement links TRBV6-4 to TRBJ2-2, with TRBD2 matching over 7 bases. The trim removed 3 bases at V and 5 bases at J, leaving 0 bases unmatched. The length of the CDR3 is 13 residues. From germline, CDR1 is MRHNA and CDR2 SNTAGT. CDR3 nucleotides: TGTGCCAGCAGTGAGCGGGAGACCGGGGAGCTGTTTTTT. Its protein is CASSERETGELFF.